Listed here is a single T cell receptor beta chain. The antigen it binds to is not known. No clone much larger than this one lies a single base away; base qualities are absent. TCR beta CDR3 regions were amplified from genomic DNA by bias-controlled multiplex PCR with the immunoSEQ v3 hsTCRB kit. TCR libraries were sequenced on an Illumina NextSeq 500 to 1.5 million to 2 million read pairs for survey level or roughly 5-6.5 million for deep level. As for the original processing: V, D and J genes were assigned, non-productive sequences were removed, and clonality was reported by immunoSEQ Analyzer software. To compare repertoires between infused TIL and blood, productive Simpson clonality was used along with the Morisita overlap index of productive TRB rearrangements. Absolute clonotype counts in blood were estimated as lymphocyte count times CD3+ fraction times the clone's productive frequency. TCRdb carries this immuneACCESS record with in-frame sequences only. Its versions omit some clonotypes, under half of them owing to an unresolved V gene in the studies checked, with the rest unexplained. The DNA was the basis for D and trimming; V, J and clone size are from that table. A total of 36,000 or so clones appear in this sample, 70% to 75% of them only once. About 5.7% of the sample is held by the ten biggest clonotypes.

CDR1 and CDR2 are read off the germline V gene as MDHEN and SYDVKM. From its cysteine to its phenylalanine, the CDR3 spans 15 amino acids. The sequence is cut down to CDR3 DNA, 45 bases in frame from base 1. Unmatched junction bases come to 11, with V trimmed by 6 bases and J by 6 bases. The data are from a study of TIL therapy for anti-PD-1-resistant metastatic lung cancer (TCRdb year 2021). Looking at the study overall: Tumors were harvested prior to any PD-1/PD-L1 blockade, after which nivolumab was administered to patients, and lymphodepletion, expanded TIL infusion and IL-2 were given to patients who progressed. A median age of around 56 years (range roughly 38-75) and a median tumor PD-L1 proportion score of approximately 6.1% were recorded among enrolled patients. The cohort was composed predominantly of lung adenocarcinoma, with a few EGFR-mutant and two ALK-rearranged tumors included, and half of patients were identified as current or former smokers. A median non-synonymous tumor mutation burden of over 1.2 mutations per megabase was determined across the cohort by whole-exome sequencing. T cell receptor beta sequencing of tumor and peripheral blood served to follow clonotypes across the tumor, the expanded TIL product, and serial blood samples. Results and caveats for the whole study, not just this receptor: The study protocol defined all tumor marker inferences as exploratory. Clonotypes from the infused TIL partially replaced the baseline peripheral repertoire and then declined over months, and persistence showed no apparent association with response. Because the cohort was highly selected, with more treatment-naive, never-smoker and oncogene-addicted patients than is typical, generalizability is limited.

The time point tag for this specimen amounts to: pre-treatment sample, taken before nivolumab and TIL therapy. Adults with stage 4 NSCLC were enrolled from late 2017 to January 2020 in a dual-center phase I trial. Samples came from a single-arm, open-label phase I trial of tumor-infiltrating lymphocyte therapy with nivolumab in advanced non-small cell lung cancer. Blood mononuclear cells from EDTA tubes were separated on a Ficoll gradient and snap-frozen as pellets, and DNA was extracted from the cells using a Qiagen mini-prep kit. The TCR was taken from a person aged 25 to 80 with non-small cell lung cancer. The V gene is TRBV28 and the J gene is TRBJ2-7; TRBD1 fits 10 bases in the junction. The sample consisted of blood, taken at baseline. The CDR3: CASRDPGQGLGEQYF. DNA sequence: TGTGCCAGCAGAGATCCGGGACAGGGGTTGGGCGAGCAGTACTTC.